This T cell receptor (beta chain) was identified during a study of T-cell memory formation after mild COVID-19. V was pared by 6 bases and J by 8 bases, with 6 bases of the junction left unmatched. The germline V gene encodes CDR1 ENHRY and CDR2 SYGVKD. The CDR3 sequence is 13 residues long. TCRdb reprocessed the 5' RACE reads via MiXCR and lists one record per CDR3 protein. Among 100,000 to 150,000 distinct CDR3 sequences listed, about 18% were seen once. This clonotype was observed a handful of times. This clonotype was obtained from a young man who had mild COVID-19 (a few samples of this study predate the infection). Cell type and time point are not known. The chain has TRBV10-3 and TRBJ1-2; 10 bases are a match to TRBD1. The specimen was PBMCs or a T cell subset sorted from them (not recorded which). The CDR3 loop is CAIRKGTGDGYTF. CDR3 DNA: TGTGCCATCAGAAAAGGGACAGGGGACGGCTACACCTTC.